These T cell receptor beta chains were read from a single sample in a study of blood T cell repertoires in COVID-19. TCRdb keeps only in-frame clones here, not all; method: immunoSEQ multiplex PCR. The data show 210,000 or so clones, 78% seen once. The sample was peripheral blood. The receptors here all came from a woman over 75 with active or convalescent COVID-19. CDR3s include the opening cysteine and the closing phenylalanine or tryptophan. Fields, in order: J gene, clone size, D gene, V gene, CDR3 DNA, CDR3 protein. The D gene is left open where the match is weak. Expanded clones are given a class, and other clones once, few, many or no size at all.

J gene: TRBJ2-1
clone size: few
D gene: TRBD2
V gene: TRBV19
CDR3 DNA: TGTGCCAGTAGTAGAGGACTAGCGGGGGGTCTCCTCCTCAACAATGAGCAGTTCTTC
CDR3 protein: CASSRGLAGGLLLNNEQFF

J gene: TRBJ1-3
clone size: NA
D gene: NA
V gene: TRBV6-2/TRBV6-3
CDR3 DNA: TGTGCCAGCAGCCTACAGGAGAGAAACACCATATATTTT
CDR3 protein: CASSLQERNTIYF

J gene: TRBJ2-5
clone size: NA
D gene: TRBD1
V gene: TRBV6-5
CDR3 DNA: TGTGCCAGCTCTCGGACAGGGGGCGAAGAGACCCAGTACTTC
CDR3 protein: CASSRTGGEETQYF

J gene: TRBJ2-3
clone size: NA
D gene: TRBD2
V gene: TRBV9
CDR3 DNA: TGTGCCAGCAGCGTACTAGCGGCCCCAGATACGCAGTATTTT
CDR3 protein: CASSVLAAPDTQYF

J gene: TRBJ1-2
clone size: NA
D gene: NA
V gene: TRBV19
CDR3 DNA: TGTGCCAGTAGTATAGATCCCGGGGGCTACACCTTC
CDR3 protein: CASSIDPGGYTF

J gene: TRBJ1-5
clone size: few
D gene: NA
V gene: TRBV3-1/TRBV3-2
CDR3 DNA: TGTGCCAGCAGCCAATACCGGGTCCAGCCCCAGCATTTT
CDR3 protein: CASSQYRVQPQHF

J gene: TRBJ1-4
clone size: once
D gene: TRBD1
V gene: TRBV5-6
CDR3 DNA: TGTGCCAGCACCGAACAGGGGGCGACGGAAAAACTGTTTTTT
CDR3 protein: CASTEQGATEKLFF

J gene: TRBJ2-2
clone size: few
D gene: NA
V gene: TRBV12-3/TRBV12-4
CDR3 DNA: TGTGCCAGCAGTTTACTGGGGACAGGGGAGCTGTTTTTT
CDR3 protein: CASSLLGTGELFF

J gene: TRBJ2-7
clone size: NA
D gene: TRBD1
V gene: TRBV7-6
CDR3 DNA: TGTGCCAGCAGCCTTATCGGGACAGGGGGGGAAGAGCAGTACTTC
CDR3 protein: CASSLIGTGGEEQYF

J gene: TRBJ1-2
clone size: NA
D gene: NA
V gene: TRBV5-1
CDR3 DNA: TGCGCCAGCTTAAGGGACTCCCCTTGGTATGGCTACACCTTC
CDR3 protein: CASLRDSPWYGYTF

J gene: TRBJ2-3
clone size: NA
D gene: NA
V gene: TRBV11-2
CDR3 DNA: TGTGCCAGCAGCCCGGGACTTCACACAGATACGCAGTATTTT
CDR3 protein: CASSPGLHTDTQYF

J gene: TRBJ2-3
clone size: NA
D gene: TRBD2
V gene: TRBV20-1
CDR3 DNA: TGCAGTGCTAGTGGGAGCGGGGGGGATTCAGATACGCAGTATTTT
CDR3 protein: CSASGSGGDSDTQYF

J gene: TRBJ2-5
clone size: NA
D gene: NA
V gene: TRBV29-1
CDR3 DNA: TGCATCGGGATTAAGACCCAGTACTTC
CDR3 protein: CIGIKTQYF

J gene: TRBJ2-3
clone size: NA
D gene: TRBD2
V gene: TRBV5-4
CDR3 DNA: TGTGCCAGCAGCTCTCGACTAGCGGGCCCCGCGGATACGCAGTATTTT
CDR3 protein: CASSSRLAGPADTQYF

J gene: TRBJ2-7
clone size: NA
D gene: TRBD1
V gene: TRBV7-2
CDR3 DNA: TGTGCCAGCAGCTACCGGGACAGGTTGTCGGTCGAGCAGTACTTC
CDR3 protein: CASSYRDRLSVEQYF

J gene: TRBJ1-5
clone size: few
D gene: TRBD1
V gene: TRBV27
CDR3 DNA: TGTGCCAGCAAAGACAGGGTTGGTCAGCCCCAGCATTTT
CDR3 protein: CASKDRVGQPQHF

J gene: TRBJ1-5
clone size: NA
D gene: NA
V gene: TRBV10-1
CDR3 DNA: TGCGCCAGCAGCCAATACCGGGACACCAATCAGCCCCAGCATTTT
CDR3 protein: CASSQYRDTNQPQHF